This is a list of T cell receptor beta chains from one sample in a study of blood T cell repertoires in COVID-19. TCRdb's copy holds only in-frame clones and misses some; the assay was immunoSEQ multiplex PCR. Counted here are approximately 260,000 clones, under 90% occurring once; the ten biggest clones make up approximately 1.8%. Source material: PBMCs or T cells enriched from blood (not recorded which). These receptor sequences come from a woman aged 55-75 years who had recovered from COVID-19. Each CDR3 is given with its conserved first and last residue. The D gene is left open where the match is weak. Clone sizes are given selectively: once, few, many, or a class where the clone is expanded.

V gene	J gene	clone size	D gene	CDR3 DNA	CDR3 protein
TRBV30	TRBJ1-1	.	.	TGTGCCTGGAGTGAAGCGCTGGGTTTGAACACTGAAGCTTTCTTT	CAWSEALGLNTEAFF
TRBV28	TRBJ1-6	.	TRBD1	TGTGCCAGCAGTAACCACCGACAGGGAGGTTCACCCCTCCACTTT	CASSNHRQGGSPLHF
TRBV7-9	TRBJ1-4	.	.	TGTGCCAGCAGCTTTGGCCAGGGATGGGAAAAACTGTTTTTT	CASSFGQGWEKLFF
TRBV9	TRBJ2-7	.	TRBD2	TGTGCCAGCAGCCCTCAGACGGGGCGGGAGGCCTACGAGCAGTACTTC	CASSPQTGREAYEQYF
TRBV28	TRBJ2-2	.	TRBD2	TGTGCCAGCAGCAGAGCGGGGGGGCGGAGTTTGGGGACCGGGGAGCTGTTTTTT	CASSRAGGRSLGTGELFF
TRBV27	TRBJ2-1	.	TRBD1	TGTGCCAGCAGAACTACTACAGGGGGCAGGGTAAATGAGCAGTTCTTC	CASRTTTGGRVNEQFF
TRBV9	TRBJ1-4	.	.	TGTGCCAGCAGCGCTATGCGGGGGCCTAATGAAAAACTGTTTTTT	CASSAMRGPNEKLFF
TRBV27	TRBJ2-7	once	TRBD1	TGTGCCAGCAGTGTCTCAGGGGGCGAGCAGTACTTC	CASSVSGGEQYF
TRBV6-6	TRBJ2-7	.	.	TGTGCCAGCAGTTTTTTTACAGCGGGCTCCTACGAGCAGTACTTC	CASSFFTAGSYEQYF
TRBV12-5	TRBJ2-3	.	TRBD2	TGTGCTAGTGGTTTGGGACTAGCGGGAGGGACAGATACGCAGTATTTT	CASGLGLAGGTDTQYF
TRBV11-2	TRBJ1-2	.	.	TGTGCCAGCAGCTCCTCGCCCTATGGACAAGTCGTCGGTGGCTACACCTTC	CASSSSPYGQVVGGYTF
TRBV12-5	TRBJ1-1	.	.	TGTGCTAGTGGCCTGACACAGAACACTGAAGCTTTCTTT	CASGLTQNTEAFF
TRBV6-4	TRBJ2-1	.	.	TGTGCCAGCAGTGACTCGGATCGGGGAGCTAATGAGCAGTTCTTC	CASSDSDRGANEQFF
TRBV2	TRBJ1-4	.	TRBD1	TGTGCCAGCAGGGACAGGGGTAATGAAAAACTGTTTTTT	CASRDRGNEKLFF
TRBV24-1	TRBJ1-2	.	.	TGTGCCACCAGCGACGGGAGTACCTATGGCTACACCTTC	CATSDGSTYGYTF
TRBV24-1	TRBJ1-2	.	TRBD1	TGTGCCACCAGTCCCGGGACAGACTATGGCTACACCTTC	CATSPGTDYGYTF
TRBV6-6	TRBJ1-2	.	.	TGTGCCAGCAACACCGGGACATACTATGGCTACACCTTC	CASNTGTYYGYTF
TRBV27	TRBJ1-5	.	.	TGTGCCAGCAGGACACAGGGAAACAATCAGCCCCAGCATTTT	CASRTQGNNQPQHF
TRBV24-1	TRBJ1-2	.	.	TGTGCCACCAGTGGTGGTCCGAGGCTCGACTATGGCTACACCTTC	CATSGGPRLDYGYTF
TRBV5-1	TRBJ2-7	.	.	TGCGCCAGCACGGACACCTCCTACGAGCAGTACTTC	CASTDTSYEQYF
TRBV5-4	TRBJ2-5	.	.	TGTGCCAGCAGCTTGGGACAGATACAAGAGACCCAGTACTTC	CASSLGQIQETQYF
TRBV2	TRBJ1-6	.	.	TGTGCCAGCAGTGTATTGATCCAGGGATCATCACCCCTCCACTTT	CASSVLIQGSSPLHF
TRBV27	TRBJ2-5	.	.	TGTGCCAGCAGTTCCCGGACCCGGAGGGAGACCCAGTACTTC	CASSSRTRRETQYF
TRBV5-1	TRBJ1-2	.	.	TGCGCCAGCAGCTTGGAAGGAGGGTATGGCTACACCTTC	CASSLEGGYGYTF
TRBV10-3	TRBJ1-2	.	TRBD1	TGTGCCATTACCCCGGGACAGGGCCCTCGTGAGGGCTACACCTTC	CAITPGQGPREGYTF